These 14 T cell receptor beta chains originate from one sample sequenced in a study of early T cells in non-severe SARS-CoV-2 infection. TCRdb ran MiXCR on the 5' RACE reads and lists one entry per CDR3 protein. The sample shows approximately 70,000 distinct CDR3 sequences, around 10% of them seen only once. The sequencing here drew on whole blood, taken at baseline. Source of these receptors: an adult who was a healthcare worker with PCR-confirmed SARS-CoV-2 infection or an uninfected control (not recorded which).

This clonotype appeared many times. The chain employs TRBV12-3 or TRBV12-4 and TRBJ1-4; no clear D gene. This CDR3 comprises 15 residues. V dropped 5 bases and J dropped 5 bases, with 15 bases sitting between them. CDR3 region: CASSHTDGKNEKLFF. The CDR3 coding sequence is TGTGCCAGCAGTCATACTGACGGAAAGAATGAAAAACTGTTTTTT.

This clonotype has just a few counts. The CDR3 region has the DNA TGTGCCAGTAGTACCCGGACAGGGGGCCCCCCGGAGAGACTGTTTTTT. This sequence encodes CASSTRTGGPPERLFF. The J gene is TRBJ1-4, the V gene TRBV19; 11 nucleotides align to TRBD1. This CDR3 comprises 16 residues. Losses at the gene ends were 4 bases for V and 13 bases for J; bases not matched to a gene: 14. Germline V gene sequence: CDR1 LNHDA, CDR2 SQIVND (reference sequence).

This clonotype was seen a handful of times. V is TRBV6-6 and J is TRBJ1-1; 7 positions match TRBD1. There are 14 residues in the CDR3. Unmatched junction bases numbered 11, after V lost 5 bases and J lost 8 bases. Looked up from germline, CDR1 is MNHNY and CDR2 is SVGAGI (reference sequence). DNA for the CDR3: TGTGCCAGCAGTCCCCAGAACAGGGGAGTCGAAGCTTTCTTT. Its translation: CASSPQNRGVEAFF.

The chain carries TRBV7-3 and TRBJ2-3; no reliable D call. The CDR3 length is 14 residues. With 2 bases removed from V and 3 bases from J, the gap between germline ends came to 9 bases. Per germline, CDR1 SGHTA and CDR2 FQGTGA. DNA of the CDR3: TGTGCCAGCAGCTTACAAACCTGGACAGATACGCAGTATTTT. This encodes CASSLQTWTDTQYF.

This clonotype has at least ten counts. CDR3 nucleotide sequence: TGTGCCAGCAGCTTGGCTTGGCGGGGGGGCCAAGAGACCCAGTACTTC. Encoded protein: CASSLAWRGGQETQYF. The genes are TRBV5-5 and TRBJ2-5, with 9 bases fitting TRBD2. V trimming: 0 bases; J trimming: 1 base; junction bases outside the gene matches: 4. The CDR3 consists of 16 residues. The germline CDR1 and CDR2 sequences are SGHKS and YYEKEE (reference sequence).

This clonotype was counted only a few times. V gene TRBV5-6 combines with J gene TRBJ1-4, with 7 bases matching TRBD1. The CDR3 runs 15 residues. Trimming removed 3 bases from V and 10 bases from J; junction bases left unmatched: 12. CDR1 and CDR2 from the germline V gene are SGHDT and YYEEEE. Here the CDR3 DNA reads TGTGCCAGCAGCTCGAACCAACAGGGGAGTGTAAAACTGTTTTTT. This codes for CASSSNQQGSVKLFF.

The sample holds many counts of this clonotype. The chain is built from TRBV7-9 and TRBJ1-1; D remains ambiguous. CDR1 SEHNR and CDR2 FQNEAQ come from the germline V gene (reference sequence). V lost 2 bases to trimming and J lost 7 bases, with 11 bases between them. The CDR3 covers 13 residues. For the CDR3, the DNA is TGTGCCAGCAGCTTAAGGGAAGCGGTTGAAGCTTTCTTT. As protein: CASSLREAVEAFF. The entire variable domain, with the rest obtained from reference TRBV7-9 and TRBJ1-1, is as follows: DTGVSQNPRHKITKRGQNVTFRCDPISEHNRLYWYRQTLGQGPEFLTYFQNEAQLEKSRLLSDRFSAERPKGSFSTLEIQRTEQGDSAMYLCASSLREAVEAFFGQGTRLTVV.

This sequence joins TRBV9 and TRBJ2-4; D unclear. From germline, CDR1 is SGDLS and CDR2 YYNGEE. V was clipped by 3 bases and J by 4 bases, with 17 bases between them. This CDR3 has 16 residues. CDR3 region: CASSGQVGGNKNIQYF. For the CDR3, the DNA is TGTGCCAGCAGCGGGCAGGTTGGCGGAAATAAAAACATTCAGTACTTC.

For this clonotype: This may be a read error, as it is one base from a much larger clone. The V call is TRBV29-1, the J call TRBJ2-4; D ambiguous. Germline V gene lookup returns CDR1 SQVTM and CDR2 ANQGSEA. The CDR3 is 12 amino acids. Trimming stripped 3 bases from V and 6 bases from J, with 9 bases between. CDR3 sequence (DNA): TGCAGCGTTGAGGCAGGCGGAAACATTCAGTACTTC. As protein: CSVEAGGNIQYF.

Here the CDR3 DNA reads TGTGCCAGCAGCCCACGGCAGATTTTCACCGGGGAGCTGTTTTTT. It translates to CASSPRQIFTGELFF. The chain uses TRBV7-9 and TRBJ2-2, with D unclear. The CDR3 extends over 15 amino acids. With 5 bases removed from V and 4 bases from J, the gap between germline ends came to 14 bases. CDR1 is SEHNR, CDR2 FQNEAQ, per germline (reference sequence).

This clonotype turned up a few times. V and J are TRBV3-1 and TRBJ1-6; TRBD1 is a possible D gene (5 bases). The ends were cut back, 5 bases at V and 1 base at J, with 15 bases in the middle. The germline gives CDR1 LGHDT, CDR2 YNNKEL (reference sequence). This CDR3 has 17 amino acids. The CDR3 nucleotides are TGTGCCAGCAGCAAAACCCGGGACCTGTCCTATAATTCACCCCTCCACTTT. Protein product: CASSKTRDLSYNSPLHF.

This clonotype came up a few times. CDR3 sequence (DNA): TGTGCCAGCAGTTTATCGGTTGCAGCCAGCACTGAAGCTTTCTTT. Its protein product is CASSLSVAASTEAFF. V and J are TRBV27 and TRBJ1-1; D unresolved. CDR3 length: 15 amino acids. V shed 0 bases and J shed 4 bases, with 12 bases lying between them. Germline V gene sequence: CDR1 MNHEY, CDR2 SMNVEV (reference sequence).

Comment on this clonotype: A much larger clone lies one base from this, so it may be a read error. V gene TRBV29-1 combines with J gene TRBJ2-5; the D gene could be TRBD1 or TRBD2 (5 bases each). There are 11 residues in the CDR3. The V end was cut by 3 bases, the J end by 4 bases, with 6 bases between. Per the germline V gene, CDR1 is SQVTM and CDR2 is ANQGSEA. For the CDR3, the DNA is TGCAGCGTTGATGGGGGAGAGACCCAGTACTTC. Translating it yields CSVDGGETQYF.

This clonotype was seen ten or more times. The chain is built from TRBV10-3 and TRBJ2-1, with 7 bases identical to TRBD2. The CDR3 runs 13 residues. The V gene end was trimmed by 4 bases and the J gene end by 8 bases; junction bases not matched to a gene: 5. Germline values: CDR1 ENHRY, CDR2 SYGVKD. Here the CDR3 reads CAISVGEGDEQFF. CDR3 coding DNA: TGTGCCATCAGTGTCGGGGAGGGAGATGAGCAGTTCTTC.